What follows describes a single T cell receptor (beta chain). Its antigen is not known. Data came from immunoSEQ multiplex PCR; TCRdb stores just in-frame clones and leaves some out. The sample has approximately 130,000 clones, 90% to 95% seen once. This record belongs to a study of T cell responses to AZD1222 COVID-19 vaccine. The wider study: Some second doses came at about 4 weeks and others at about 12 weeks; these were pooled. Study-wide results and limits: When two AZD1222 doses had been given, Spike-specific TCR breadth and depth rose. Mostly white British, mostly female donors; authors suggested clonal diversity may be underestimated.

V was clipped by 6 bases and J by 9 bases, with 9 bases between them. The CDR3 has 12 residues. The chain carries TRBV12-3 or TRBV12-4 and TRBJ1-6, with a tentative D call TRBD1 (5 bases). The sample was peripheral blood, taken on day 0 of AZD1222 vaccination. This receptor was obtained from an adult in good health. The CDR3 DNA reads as TGTGCCAGCAGGGACGGGGGTTCACCCCTCCACTTT. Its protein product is CASRDGGSPLHF.